This TCR beta chain is from a study of Graves' ophthalmopathy and Graves' hyperthyroidism. The germline CDR1 and CDR2 sequences are SGHTA and FQGNSA. The CDR3 has 18 residues. J gave up 6 bases and V 5 bases, and 18 bases lay outside the gene matches. For donors with ophthalmopathy, the disease showed moderate-to-severe activity, reached CAS ≥3 and NOSPECS ≥4, and had lasted under 3 months. A roughly 10 ml volume of fresh peripheral blood provided the PBMCs. RNA transcripts yielded amplified TCR beta CDR3 regions. Second-round multiplex PCR came after first-round RT-PCR with HTBI primers. TCRdb redid the calling of the multiplex PCR reads with MiXCR, one entry per CDR3 protein. The data show hundreds of thousands of distinct CDR3 sequences, with about two fifths seen just once and 3% to 4% held by the top ten. Comments on this clonotype: Its specificity is not known.

Overall study results and limits: At about 69% sensitivity and about 72% specificity, the model predicted progression of the ophthalmopathy.

The rearrangement joins TRBV7-2 to TRBJ2-2, with TRBD1 identical over 7 bases. The TCR originated in an adult man with Graves' ophthalmopathy. Source material: peripheral blood. CDR3: CASSPIPLMTGFAGELFF. The DNA of the CDR3 is TGTGCCAGCAGCCCCATACCCCTAATGACAGGGTTTGCCGGGGAGCTGTTTTTT. The variable domain in full, with the rest retrieved from reference TRBV7-2 and TRBJ2-2, is GAGVSQSPSNKVTEKGKDVELRCDPISGHTALYWYRQSLGQGLEFLIYFQGNSAPDKSGLPSDRFSAERTGGSVSTLTIQRTQQEDSAVYLCASSPIPLMTGFAGELFFGEGSRLTVL.